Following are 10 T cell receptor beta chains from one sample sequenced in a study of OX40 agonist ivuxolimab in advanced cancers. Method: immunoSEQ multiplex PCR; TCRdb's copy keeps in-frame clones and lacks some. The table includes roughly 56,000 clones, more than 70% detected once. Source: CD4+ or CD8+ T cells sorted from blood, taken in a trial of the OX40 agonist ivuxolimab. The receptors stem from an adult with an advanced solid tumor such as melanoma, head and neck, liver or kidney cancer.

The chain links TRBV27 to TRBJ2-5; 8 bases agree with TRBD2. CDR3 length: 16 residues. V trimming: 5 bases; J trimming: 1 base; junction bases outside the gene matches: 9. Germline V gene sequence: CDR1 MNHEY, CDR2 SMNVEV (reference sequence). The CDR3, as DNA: TGTGCCAGCAGTCGGGAGGGGGGTTTTGGCCAAGAGACCCAGTACTTC. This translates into CASSREGGFGQETQYF.

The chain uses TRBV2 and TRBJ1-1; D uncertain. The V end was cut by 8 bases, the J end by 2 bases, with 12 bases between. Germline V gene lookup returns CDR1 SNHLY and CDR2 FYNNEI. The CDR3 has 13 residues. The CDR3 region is CASLPQRNTEAFF. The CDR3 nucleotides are TGTGCCAGCCTCCCCCAGAGAAACACTGAAGCTTTCTTT.

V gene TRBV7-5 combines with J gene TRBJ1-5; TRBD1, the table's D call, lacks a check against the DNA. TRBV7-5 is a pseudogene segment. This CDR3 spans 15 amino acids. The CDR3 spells CARSPNPTGVGPQHF. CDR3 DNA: TGTGCCAGAAGCCCGAACCCAACAGGAGTCGGGCCCCAGCATTTT.

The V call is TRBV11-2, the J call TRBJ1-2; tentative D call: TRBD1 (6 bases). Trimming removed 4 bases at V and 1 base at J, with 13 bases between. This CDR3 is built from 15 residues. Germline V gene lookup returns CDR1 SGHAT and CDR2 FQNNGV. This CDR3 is CASSSSRGRNYGYTF. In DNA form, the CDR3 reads TGTGCCAGCAGCTCGTCCAGGGGTCGTAACTATGGCTACACCTTC. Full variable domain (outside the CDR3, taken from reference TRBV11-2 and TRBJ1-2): EAGVAQSPRYKIIEKRQSVAFWCNPISGHATLYWYQQILGQGPKLLIQFQNNGVVDDSQLPKDRFSAERLKGVDSTLKIQPAKLEDSAVYLCASSSSRGRNYGYTFGSGTRLTVV.

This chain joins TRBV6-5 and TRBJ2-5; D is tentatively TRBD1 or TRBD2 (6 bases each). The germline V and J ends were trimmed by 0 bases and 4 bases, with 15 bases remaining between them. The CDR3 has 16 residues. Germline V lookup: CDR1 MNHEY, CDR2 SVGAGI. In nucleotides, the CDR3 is TGTGCCAGCAGTTACTCAAAGATGGGGGGCCGAGAGACCCAGTACTTC. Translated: CASSYSKMGGRETQYF.

As DNA, the CDR3 is TGTGCCAGCAGCTTAGGGGGATATACGCAGTATTTT. It yields the protein CASSLGGYTQYF. The V call is TRBV7-2, the J call TRBJ2-3; D uncertain. The CDR3 consists of 12 residues. V was clipped by 1 base and J by 7 bases, with 6 bases between them. Germline V CDR1 and CDR2: SGHTA, FQGNSA.

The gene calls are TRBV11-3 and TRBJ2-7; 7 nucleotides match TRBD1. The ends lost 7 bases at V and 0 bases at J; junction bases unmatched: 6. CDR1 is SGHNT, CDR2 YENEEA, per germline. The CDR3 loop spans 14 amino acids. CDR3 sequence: CASTWDRISYEQYF. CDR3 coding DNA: TGTGCCAGCACGTGGGACAGAATCTCCTACGAGCAGTACTTC.

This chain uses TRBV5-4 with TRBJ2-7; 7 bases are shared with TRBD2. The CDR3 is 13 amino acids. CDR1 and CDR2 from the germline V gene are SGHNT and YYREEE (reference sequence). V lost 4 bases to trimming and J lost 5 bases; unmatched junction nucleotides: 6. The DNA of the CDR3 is TGTGCCAGCAGCCTGCGGGGGACCGACGAGCAGTACTTC. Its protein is CASSLRGTDEQYF. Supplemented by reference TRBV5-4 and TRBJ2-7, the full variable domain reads ETGVTQSPTHLIKTRGQQVTLRCSSQSGHNTVSWYQQALGQGPQFIFQYYREEENGRGNFPPRFSGLQFPNYSSELNVNALELDDSALYLCASSLRGTDEQYFGPGTRLTVT.

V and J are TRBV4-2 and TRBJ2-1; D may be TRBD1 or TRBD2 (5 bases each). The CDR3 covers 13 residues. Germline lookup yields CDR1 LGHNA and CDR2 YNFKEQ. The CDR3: CASRDRSYNEQFF. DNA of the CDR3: TGTGCGTCCAGGGACCGCTCCTACAATGAGCAGTTCTTC.

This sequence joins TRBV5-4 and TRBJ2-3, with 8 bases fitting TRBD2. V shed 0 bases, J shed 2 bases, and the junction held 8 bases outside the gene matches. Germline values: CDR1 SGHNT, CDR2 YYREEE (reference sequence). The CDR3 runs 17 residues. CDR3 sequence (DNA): TGTGCCAGCAGCTTGGGATGGGGCGGGGGGCTCACAGATACGCAGTATTTT. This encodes CASSLGWGGGLTDTQYF.